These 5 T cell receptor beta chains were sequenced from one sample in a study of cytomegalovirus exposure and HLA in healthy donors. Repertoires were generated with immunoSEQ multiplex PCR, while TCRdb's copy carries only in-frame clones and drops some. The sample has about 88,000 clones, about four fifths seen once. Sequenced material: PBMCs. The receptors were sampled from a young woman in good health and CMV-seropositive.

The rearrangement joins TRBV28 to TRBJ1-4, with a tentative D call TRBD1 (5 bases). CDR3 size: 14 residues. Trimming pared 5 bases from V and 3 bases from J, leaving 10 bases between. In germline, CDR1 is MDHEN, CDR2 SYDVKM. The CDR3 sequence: CASSPGQANEKLFF. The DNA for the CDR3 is TGTGCCAGCAGTCCCGGACAAGCTAATGAAAAACTGTTTTTT.

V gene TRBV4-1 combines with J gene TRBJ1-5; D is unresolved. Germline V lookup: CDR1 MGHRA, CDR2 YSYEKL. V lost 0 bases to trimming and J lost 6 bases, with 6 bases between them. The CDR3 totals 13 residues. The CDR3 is CASSQDPTQPQHF. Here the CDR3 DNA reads TGCGCCAGCAGCCAAGATCCTACTCAGCCCCAGCATTTT.

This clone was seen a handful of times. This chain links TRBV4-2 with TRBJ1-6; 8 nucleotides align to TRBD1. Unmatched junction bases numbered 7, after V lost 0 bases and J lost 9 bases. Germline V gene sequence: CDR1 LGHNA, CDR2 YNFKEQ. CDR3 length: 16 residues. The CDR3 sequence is CASSQEAGTGGSPLHF. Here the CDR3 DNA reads TGTGCCAGCAGCCAAGAAGCTGGGACAGGAGGTTCACCCCTCCACTTT.

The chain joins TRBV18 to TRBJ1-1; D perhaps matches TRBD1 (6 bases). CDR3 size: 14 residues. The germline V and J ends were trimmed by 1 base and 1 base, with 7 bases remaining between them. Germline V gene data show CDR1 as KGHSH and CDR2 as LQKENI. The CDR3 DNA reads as TGTGCCAGCTCACCACAGGGGGAGAACACTGAAGCTTTCTTT. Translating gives CASSPQGENTEAFF.

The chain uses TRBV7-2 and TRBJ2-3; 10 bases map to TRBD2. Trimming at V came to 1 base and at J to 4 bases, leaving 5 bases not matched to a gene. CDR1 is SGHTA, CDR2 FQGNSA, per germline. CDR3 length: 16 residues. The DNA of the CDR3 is TGTGCCAGCAGCTTAGTCACGCTAGCGGGGGCAGATACGCAGTATTTT. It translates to CASSLVTLAGADTQYF.